Shown below are 25 T cell receptor beta chains from a single sample sequenced in a study of cytomegalovirus exposure and HLA in healthy donors. Amplification used 60 Vbeta primers and 13 Jbeta primers. Assay used: immunoSEQ multiplex PCR; TCRdb lists only in-frame clones, some missing. The data show around 150,000 clones, around 75% seen once. The specimen sequenced was PBMCs. The receptors stem from a man aged 18 to 30 in good health and CMV-seropositive.

The rearrangement links TRBV6-6 to TRBJ2-7; 7 bases match TRBD1. After removal of 2 bases from V and 0 bases from J, the junction contained 4 bases not matched to a gene. Per germline, CDR1 MNHNY and CDR2 SVGAGI (reference sequence). This CDR3 region has 15 residues. CDR3 loop: CASSYGQGDSYEQYV. The CDR3 DNA is TGTGCCAGCAGTTACGGGCAGGGGGACTCCTACGAGCAGTACGTC.

In its sample, this clone was seen a few times. The chain has TRBV2 and TRBJ1-1; the match to TRBD1 covers 7 bases. Germline V gene lookup returns CDR1 SNHLY and CDR2 FYNNEI. With V trimmed by 3 bases and J by 7 bases, 5 bases remained unmatched. CDR3 size: 13 residues. The CDR3 loop reads CASSDLGQLEAFF. The DNA for the CDR3 is TGTGCCAGCAGTGATTTGGGACAGCTTGAAGCTTTCTTT.

The chain carries TRBV6-5 and TRBJ1-5; D might be TRBD1 (5 bases). Germline V gene lookup returns CDR1 MNHEY and CDR2 SVGAGI. The CDR3 extends over 15 amino acids. V was shortened by 0 bases and J by 4 bases, with 10 bases between the two germline ends. The CDR3 coding sequence is TGTGCCAGCAGTTACTCGGGGCAGTTAAATCAGCCCCAGCATTTT. As protein: CASSYSGQLNQPQHF.

The rearrangement uses TRBV15 and TRBJ2-3; 7 bases align to TRBD2. The germline V gene has CDR1 LNHNV and CDR2 YYDKDF (reference sequence). V shed 0 bases and J 14 bases; nucleotides not matched to a gene: 11. This CDR3 has 14 residues. CDR3 sequence: CATSRDGSGGRLYF. CDR3 nucleotides: TGTGCCACCAGCAGAGATGGGTCGGGAGGAAGGCTGTATTTT.

The rearrangement uses TRBV29-1 and TRBJ1-6, with TRBD1 matching over 9 bases. CDR1 is SQVTM and CDR2 is ANQGSEA in the germline V gene. This CDR3 has 13 residues. The J segment lost 10 bases and the V segment lost 5 bases, leaving 6 bases of the junction unmatched. CDR3 protein: CSVRGQGDSPLHF. In DNA form, the CDR3 reads TGCAGCGTTAGGGGACAGGGTGACTCACCCCTCCACTTT.

V usage is TRBV15 and J usage is TRBJ2-7; 9 positions match TRBD2. Unmatched junction bases numbered 5, after V lost 0 bases and J lost 5 bases. The CDR3 spans 15 residues. Germline CDR1 and CDR2: LNHNV and YYDKDF (reference sequence). This CDR3 is CATSREGGREDEQYV. For the CDR3, the DNA is TGTGCCACCAGCAGAGAGGGCGGGAGGGAGGACGAGCAGTACGTC.

Only a few counts were recorded for this clone. V and J are TRBV5-1 and TRBJ1-5; possible D gene TRBD1, 6 bases. The CDR3 length is 16 residues. Germline-derived CDR1 and CDR2 are SGHRS and YFSETQ. V dropped 4 bases and J dropped 7 bases, with 21 bases sitting between them. This CDR3 reads CASSPGTQPFKQPQHF. For the CDR3, the DNA is TGCGCCAGCAGCCCGGGGACACAGCCTTTTAAGCAGCCCCAGCATTTT.

A few counts support this clone. This chain uses TRBV5-1 with TRBJ1-1; D may be TRBD1 (5 bases). V lost 0 bases and J 0 bases, leaving 9 bases between the germline ends. This CDR3 is 15 amino acids long. CDR1 and CDR2 (germline): SGHRS, YFSETQ. The CDR3 region is CASSLAGGLNTEAFF. The CDR3 coding sequence is TGCGCCAGCAGCTTGGCTGGGGGGTTGAACACTGAAGCTTTCTTT. Based on the CDR3 plus reference TRBV5-1 and TRBJ1-1, the full variable domain is KAGVTQTPRYLIKTRGQQVTLSCSPISGHRSVSWYQQTPGQGLQFLFEYFSETQRNKGNFPGRFSGRQFSNSRSEMNVSTLELGDSALYLCASSLAGGLNTEAFFGQGTRLTVV.

The V gene is TRBV19, the J gene TRBJ1-1, with 10 positions matching TRBD1. Germline lookup yields CDR1 LNHDA and CDR2 SQIVND (reference sequence). The CDR3 extends over 16 amino acids. The V and J ends lost 5 bases and 0 bases, in that order; junction bases with no gene match: 6. CDR3 nucleotide sequence: TGTGCCAGTAGTCGGGACAGGGGTAATATGAACACTGAAGCTTTCTTT. Its protein product is CASSRDRGNMNTEAFF.

The chain uses TRBV15 and TRBJ2-3, with 9 bases lining up with TRBD2. The CDR3 length is 15 residues. CDR1 is LNHNV, CDR2 YYDKDF, per germline (reference sequence). J gave up 2 bases and V 2 bases, and 2 bases lay outside the gene matches. The CDR3: CATSRLAGYTDTQYF. The CDR3 DNA reads TGTGCCACCAGCAGACTAGCGGGATACACAGATACGCAGTATTTT. Variable domain in full (rest from reference TRBV15 and TRBJ2-3): DAMVIQNPRYQVTQFGKPVTLSCSQTLNHNVMYWYQQKSSQAPKLLFHYYDKDFNNEADTPDNFQSRRPNTSFCFLDIRSPGLGDTAMYLCATSRLAGYTDTQYFGPGTRLTVL.

This chain joins TRBV30 and TRBJ1-1; 8 bases line up with TRBD1. Germline V CDR1 and CDR2: GTSNPN, SVGIG (reference sequence). J was trimmed by 10 bases and V by 1 base; bases with no gene match: 8. The CDR3 runs to 13 residues. Here the CDR3 DNA reads TGTGCCTGGAGTGGGCCAGGGGGCAGGGGAGCTTTCTTT. Its translation: CAWSGPGGRGAFF.

This clone has only a few counts. This chain connects TRBV13 to TRBJ2-3, with D possibly TRBD2 on 5 matching bases. Looked up from germline, CDR1 is PRHDT and CDR2 is FYEKMQ (reference sequence). V was trimmed by 3 bases and J by 3 bases, leaving 16 bases between them. The CDR3 runs 16 residues. For the CDR3, the DNA is TGTGCCAGCAGCTTTCGGCTAGCTGTGCGGACAGATACGCAGTATTTT. Its protein is CASSFRLAVRTDTQYF.

V gene TRBV18 combines with J gene TRBJ1-6; a possible D gene is TRBD1 (5 bases). This CDR3 spans 16 amino acids. Trimming took 6 bases from V and 10 from J, leaving 22 bases between them. Germline V gene sequence: CDR1 KGHSH, CDR2 LQKENI. CDR3 residues: CASSFSSLDSPSPLHF. In DNA form, the CDR3 reads TGTGCCAGCTCGTTTTCGTCGCTTGACAGTCCCTCACCCCTCCACTTT.

This chain links TRBV28 with TRBJ1-2; D call uncertain. Germline V gives CDR1 MDHEN, CDR2 SYDVKM. The CDR3 contains 13 residues. Trimming took off 7 bases at V and 4 bases at J, with 13 bases between the two ends. CDR3 nucleotide sequence: TGTGCCAGCACCCCAGAGGTTAGCTATGGCTACACCTTC. Encoded protein: CASTPEVSYGYTF.

The rearrangement links TRBV2 to TRBJ2-3; 8 nucleotides line up with TRBD2. The germline CDR1 and CDR2 sequences are SNHLY and FYNNEI. The CDR3 consists of 14 residues. The J segment lost 1 base and the V segment lost 6 bases, leaving 3 bases of the junction unmatched. CDR3 loop: CASSGGAGTDTQYF. As DNA, the CDR3 is TGTGCCAGCAGCGGGGGGGCCGGCACAGATACGCAGTATTTT.

This clone was recorded once. The chain employs TRBV7-9 and TRBJ1-2; 9 positions match TRBD1. Germline V gives CDR1 SEHNR, CDR2 FQNEAQ (reference sequence). The V segment lost 2 bases and the J segment 6 bases; nucleotides outside the gene matches: 4. The CDR3 has 14 amino acids. The CDR3 loop reads CASSLSGTGNGYTF. The CDR3 DNA is TGTGCCAGCAGCTTAAGTGGGACAGGGAATGGCTACACCTTC.

CDR3 nucleotides: TGTGCCAGCAGGGGCGCGACTGGAAACACCATATATTTT. It specifies CASRGATGNTIYF. The chain is built from TRBV2 and TRBJ1-3; D is undetermined. This CDR3 spans 13 amino acids. Trimming took 6 bases from V and 2 from J, leaving 8 bases between them. From germline, CDR1 is SNHLY and CDR2 FYNNEI.

The chain links TRBV2 to TRBJ1-1; unclear D gene. V was trimmed by 5 bases and J by 5 bases, leaving 15 bases between them. This CDR3 is built from 14 residues. Germline V gene sequence: CDR1 SNHLY, CDR2 FYNNEI. CDR3 in amino acids: CASSRLTGGTEAFF. CDR3 DNA: TGTGCCAGCAGTAGACTGACGGGTGGGACTGAAGCTTTCTTT.

J is TRBJ2-1 and V is TRBV9; 10 bases match TRBD2. Germline CDR1 is SGDLS and CDR2 is YYNGEE. With 1 base clipped from V and 8 bases from J, the junction kept 12 bases outside the gene matches. This CDR3 region has 17 residues. CDR3 loop: CASSVSLQRGGMHEQFF. CDR3 DNA: TGTGCCAGCAGCGTATCCCTACAGCGGGGGGGCATGCATGAGCAGTTCTTC.

The chain carries TRBV28 and TRBJ1-6; D may be TRBD1 (5 bases). Germline loops: CDR1 MDHEN, CDR2 SYDVKM. This CDR3 region has 14 residues. Trimming removed 5 bases at V and 5 bases at J, with 10 bases between. This CDR3 is CASSLGQDNSPLHF. CDR3 bases: TGTGCCAGCAGTCTGGGGCAAGATAATTCACCCCTCCACTTT.

This chain links TRBV5-4 with TRBJ2-3; 9 nucleotides match TRBD2. J lost 6 bases, V lost 4 bases, and 9 bases had no gene match. This CDR3 spans 15 amino acids. Germline V lookup: CDR1 SGHNT, CDR2 YYREEE (reference sequence). CDR3 loop: CASSAGAGGTDTQYF. The DNA for the CDR3 is TGTGCCAGCAGCGCCGGGGCGGGGGGGACCGATACGCAGTATTTT.

The rearrangement uses TRBV19 and TRBJ2-3; TRBD2 matches at 14 bases. The V and J ends lost 6 bases and 7 bases, in that order; junction bases with no gene match: 9. The germline gives CDR1 LNHDA, CDR2 SQIVND (reference sequence). The CDR3 sequence is 16 residues long. In DNA form, the CDR3 reads TGTGCCAGTAGAACTGGGACTAGCGGGAGCGGGCATACGCAGTATTTT. Translation gives CASRTGTSGSGHTQYF.

The table lists this clone with many counts. The chain links TRBV6-1 to TRBJ1-3, with D unresolved. V lost 8 bases and J 0 bases, leaving 5 bases between the germline ends. CDR1 and CDR2 (germline): MNHNS, SASEGT. The CDR3 is 12 amino acids. The CDR3 loop is CASHSSGNTIYF. The CDR3 coding sequence is TGTGCCAGCCACAGCTCTGGAAACACCATATATTTT.

The chain is built from TRBV5-6 and TRBJ1-5, with D maybe TRBD1 (6 bases). Germline V gene sequence: CDR1 SGHDT, CDR2 YYEEEE. V lost 0 bases and J lost 6, with 10 bases in between. This CDR3 comprises 14 residues. The CDR3 region is CASSLGGGSQPQHF. The CDR3 DNA reads as TGTGCCAGCAGCTTGGGGGGGGGCTCTCAGCCCCAGCATTTT.

The chain recombines TRBV5-4 with TRBJ2-3, with a weak D call TRBD2 (6 bases). V shed 0 bases and J shed 6 bases, with 14 bases lying between them. This CDR3 contains 15 residues. The germline V gene encodes CDR1 SGHNT and CDR2 YYREEE (reference sequence). In DNA form, the CDR3 reads TGTGCCAGCAGCTTGGTGCTAGCGCCCCTCGATACGCAGTATTTT. It yields the protein CASSLVLAPLDTQYF.